This T cell receptor beta chain was retrieved from a study of T cells in tumors after PD-1 blockade. Study-level points and caveats: Clonal replacement, not reinvigoration, is suggested for expanded exhausted CD8+ clones after therapy. Blood contained roughly 43% of the tumor's TCR clonotypes.

This clone was seen a few times. Its specificity is unknown. This table comes from immunoSEQ multiplex PCR, and its TCRdb copy is limited to in-frame clones, with some not included. This table has a few thousand clones, over 50% appearing once. This TCR was sampled from a human donor with cutaneous squamous cell carcinoma. Material: tumor tissue, obtained before anti-PD-1 treatment.

In DNA, the CDR3 is TGTGCCAGCAGCATTTATGCCGGGGAGCTGTTTTTT. Encoded protein: CASSIYAGELFF. The chain has TRBV7-9 and TRBJ2-2; D unresolved. The ends were cut back, 5 bases at V and 6 bases at J, with 7 bases in the middle. Per germline, CDR1 SEHNR and CDR2 FQNEAQ (reference sequence). The CDR3 covers 12 residues.